The rows below give T cell receptor beta chains drawn from one sample of a study of blood T cells in healthy people across ages. TCRdb called the 5' RACE reads again in MiXCR, with one record for every CDR3 protein. The sample includes about 1 million distinct CDR3 sequences, around 43% of them seen just once. Material for sequencing was blood. Source of these receptors: a woman aged 55-75 years in good health. The CDR3 runs from the conserved cysteine through the conserved F or W. The order of the fields is V gene, D gene, clone size, J gene, CDR3 length, CDR3 protein, CDR3 DNA. A D gene is named only where the DNA matches it firmly. Clone size is given for some rows only: seen once, a few or many times, or a class if the clone is expanded.

>TRBV6-6|TRBD2|-|TRBJ2-7|16
CASSYTLSGTSYEQYF
TGTGCCAGCAGTTACACCCTGAGCGGGACCTCCTACGAGCAGTACTTC
>TRBV10-3|-|-|TRBJ2-2|15
CAISESRGNTGELFF
TGTGCCATCAGTGAGTCTCGCGGGAACACCGGGGAGCTGTTTTTT
>TRBV27|-|-|TRBJ2-7|17
CASRPSPGQGYPYEQYF
TGTGCCAGCAGGCCATCGCCGGGGCAGGGCTACCCCTACGAGCAGTACTTC
>TRBV24-1|-|-|TRBJ2-3|15
CATSEQTGPTDTQYF
TGTGCCACCAGTGAACAAACAGGGCCCACAGATACGCAGTATTTT
>TRBV20-1|-|-|TRBJ1-6|15
CSARDLGKLNSPLHF
TGCAGTGCTAGAGATCTTGGGAAGTTGAATTCACCCCTCCACTTT
>TRBV6-6|-|few|TRBJ1-2|12
CASTEENYGYTF
TGTGCCAGCACCGAGGAGAACTATGGCTACACCTTC
>TRBV4-1|TRBD2|-|TRBJ2-1|16
CASSQARTSGPNEQFF
TGCGCCAGCAGCCAAGCCAGGACTAGCGGGCCCAATGAGCAGTTCTTC
>TRBV20-1|TRBD2|many|TRBJ2-1|14
CSAPPSGDYNEQFF
TGCAGTGCCCCTCCTAGCGGGGATTACAATGAGCAGTTCTTC
>TRBV30|-|-|TRBJ1-6|14
CAWRGDGDNSPLHF
TGTGCCTGGAGAGGGGACGGAGACAATTCACCCCTCCACTTT
>TRBV6-1|-|-|TRBJ2-5|13
CASSEGPEETQYF
TGTGCCAGCAGTGAAGGTCCGGAAGAGACCCAGTACTTC
>TRBV11-2|-|-|TRBJ1-1|12
CASSLKFTEAFF
TGTGCCAGCAGCTTAAAGTTCACTGAAGCTTTCTTT
>TRBV5-1|-|-|TRBJ2-3|15
CASKRASARTDTQYF
TGCGCCAGCAAGCGGGCATCGGCCAGGACAGATACGCAGTATTTT
>TRBV15|-|-|TRBJ1-2|14
CATSGVTSLSGYTF
TGTGCCACCAGCGGAGTAACCTCCTTAAGTGGCTACACCTTC
>TRBV12-3/TRBV12-4|-|many|TRBJ2-7|13
CASSSQESYEQYF
TGTGCCAGCAGTTCCCAGGAGTCCTACGAGCAGTACTTC
>TRBV7-8|-|-|TRBJ2-3|13
CASSPLTKDTQYF
TGTGCCAGCAGCCCCCTGACTAAAGATACGCAGTATTTT
>TRBV20-1|-|-|TRBJ2-7|15
CSARDLGPGTYEQYF
TGCAGTGCTAGAGATTTGGGACCCGGGACCTACGAGCAGTACTTC
>TRBV2|-|few|TRBJ2-3|16
CASSDMDSRGADTQYF
TGTGCCAGCAGTGACATGGACTCCCGGGGAGCAGATACGCAGTATTTT
>TRBV7-7|-|-|TRBJ2-1|15
CASSLGGSPPNEQFF
TGTGCCAGCAGCTTAGGTGGGAGCCCCCCCAATGAGCAGTTCTTC
>TRBV18|-|few|TRBJ2-1|14
CASSGTDSNNEQFF
TGTGCCAGCTCAGGGACGGACTCTAACAATGAGCAGTTCTTC